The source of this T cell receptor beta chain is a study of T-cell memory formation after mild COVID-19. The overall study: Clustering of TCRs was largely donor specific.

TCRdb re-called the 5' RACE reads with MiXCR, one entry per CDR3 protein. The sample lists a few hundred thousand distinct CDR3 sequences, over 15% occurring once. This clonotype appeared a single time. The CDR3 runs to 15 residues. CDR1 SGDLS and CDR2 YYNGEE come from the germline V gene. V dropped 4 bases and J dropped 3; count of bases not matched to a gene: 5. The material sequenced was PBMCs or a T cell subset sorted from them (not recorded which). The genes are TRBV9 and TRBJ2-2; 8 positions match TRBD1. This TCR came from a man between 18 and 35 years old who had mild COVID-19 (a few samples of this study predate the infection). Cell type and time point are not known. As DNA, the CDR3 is TGTGCCAGCAGCTTGAGACAGGGGCACACCGGGGAGCTGTTTTTT. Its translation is CASSLRQGHTGELFF.